This entry lists 13 T cell receptor beta chains sequenced from one sample in a study of identical twins (dated by TCRdb to 2016 to 2017). To prepare the library, 5' RACE was applied. Instrument on record: Illumina HiSeq 2000. TCRdb reprocessing: public reads trimmed at Q25 with fastp, clones called with MiXCR, in-frame beta chains kept. Rows merge per CDR3 protein into single entries with the most common DNA and genes. For this sample there are around 340,000 distinct CDR3 sequences; 9% appear just once. The top ten clones comprise approximately 8.9% of the sample. Sequenced input: naive T cells sorted from blood. This sample's cell subset or site label indicates: cells isolated with a human naive T-cell isolation kit. These TCRs come from a woman in her forties or fifties in good health.

This chain links TRBV27 with TRBJ2-3; 11 bases fit TRBD2. Per germline, CDR1 MNHEY and CDR2 SMNVEV (reference sequence). The CDR3 contains 16 residues. The J segment lost 1 base and the V segment lost 5 bases, leaving 5 bases of the junction unmatched. CDR3 protein: CASSPSGRFGTDTQYF. The CDR3 DNA sequence: TGTGCCAGCAGTCCTAGCGGGAGGTTCGGCACAGATACGCAGTATTTT.

The sample holds many counts of this clonotype. The genes are TRBV15 and TRBJ2-7, with 10 nucleotides matching TRBD1. CDR3 length: 18 amino acids. The ends lost 0 bases at V and 7 bases at J; junction bases unmatched: 15. Germline V CDR1 and CDR2: LNHNV, YYDKDF (reference sequence). The CDR3 sequence: CATSRDDVFGTGAREQYV. The CDR3 DNA sequence: TGTGCCACCAGCAGAGATGATGTGTTCGGGACAGGGGCGAGAGAGCAGTACGTC.

CDR3 nucleotide sequence: TGTGCCAGCAGCCAAGAGGGACAGTCGAAAGGGCAGTACTTC. Amino acids: CASSQEGQSKGQYF. This chain joins TRBV3-1 and TRBJ2-7, with 7 bases identical to TRBD1. The CDR3 totals 14 residues. CDR1 is LGHDT, CDR2 YNNKEL, per germline (reference sequence). Germline trimming cut 0 bases from V and 9 bases from J; bases unmatched to any gene: 8.

The table lists this clonotype with a few counts. The genes are TRBV7-2 and TRBJ2-1, with 7 bases matching TRBD2. In germline, CDR1 is SGHTA, CDR2 FQGNSA. CDR3 length: 16 residues. Germline trimming cut 3 bases from V and 5 bases from J; bases unmatched to any gene: 10. The CDR3 sequence: CASSFGTRLAHNEQFF. DNA for the CDR3: TGTGCCAGCAGCTTTGGGACCAGACTAGCTCACAATGAGCAGTTCTTC.

The gene calls are TRBV10-3 and TRBJ1-1; D is unresolved. From germline, CDR1 is ENHRY and CDR2 SYGVKD. The CDR3 extends over 15 amino acids. V lost 6 bases to trimming and J lost 0 bases, with 14 bases between them. The CDR3 DNA is TGTGCCATCAGCGCAGCATTTGGGCTGAACACTGAAGCTTTCTTT. This translates into CAISAAFGLNTEAFF.

This clonotype has only a few counts. CDR3 protein: CASTPKSRPYEQYV. The CDR3 DNA reads as TGTGCCAGCACCCCAAAAAGCAGACCCTACGAGCAGTACGTC. The chain carries TRBV21-1 and TRBJ2-7. TRBV21-1 is a listed pseudogene. The CDR3 is 14 residues long.

Here the CDR3 reads CSASWHRGENEQFF. CDR3 nucleotide sequence: TGCAGTGCTAGCTGGCACAGGGGAGAGAATGAGCAGTTCTTC. This sequence joins TRBV20-1 and TRBJ2-1, with 7 bases lining up with TRBD1. This CDR3 contains 14 residues. Germline V CDR1 and CDR2: DFQATT, SNEGSKA (reference sequence). V lost 3 bases to trimming and J lost 7 bases; unmatched junction nucleotides: 9.

This clonotype has at least ten counts. The chain employs TRBV6-5 and TRBJ2-3; the match to TRBD2 covers 11 bases. Germline CDR1 MNHEY, CDR2 SVGAGI. There are 15 residues in the CDR3. V lost 7 bases, J lost 9 bases, and 12 bases stayed unmatched. Here the CDR3 DNA reads TGTGCCAGCATGGGACTAGCGGACCAGATAGTCACGCAGTATTTT. It translates to CASMGLADQIVTQYF.

This clonotype was found a few times. The J gene is TRBJ2-5, the V gene TRBV5-1, with a tentative D call TRBD2 (5 bases). Germline-derived CDR1 and CDR2 are SGHRS and YFSETQ. There are 15 residues in the CDR3. Trimming took 3 bases from V and 2 from J, leaving 14 bases between them. The CDR3 nucleotides read TGCGCCAGCAGCTCCTCCACTAGTTTTCAAGAGACCCAGTACTTC. This codes for CASSSSTSFQETQYF.

V is TRBV19 and J is TRBJ1-5, with D uncertain. Trimming shortened V by 7 bases and J by 4 bases, and 11 bases separated the two germline ends. The CDR3 has 13 residues. CDR1 and CDR2 (germline): LNHDA, SQIVND (reference sequence). CDR3 protein: CASNGRENQPQHF. CDR3 DNA: TGTGCCAGTAACGGGAGGGAAAATCAGCCCCAGCATTTT.

This clonotype was seen repeatedly, ten times or more. Sequence at one end of the junction differs from germline and may be a read error. This sequence joins TRBV29-1 and TRBJ2-7; the match to TRBD1 covers 8 bases. CDR3 length: 12 amino acids. Per the germline V gene, CDR1 is SQVTM and CDR2 is ANQGSEA. CDR3 bases: TGCAGCGTCCTGGACGGGGACAGGCCACAGAACTTC. It codes for CSVLDGDRPQNF.

This clonotype was counted many times. This chain uses TRBV29-1 with TRBJ2-7; D is unclear. This CDR3 has 13 amino acids. Trimming shortened V by 4 bases and J by 0 bases, and 10 bases separated the two germline ends. Germline lookup yields CDR1 SQVTM and CDR2 ANQGSEA. The CDR3 nucleotides are TGCAGCGTTGGGTCTGACTCCTCCTACGAGCAGTACTTC. It yields the protein CSVGSDSSYEQYF.

The J gene is TRBJ2-1, the V gene TRBV5-1; 9 positions agree with TRBD2. J lost 6 bases, V lost 5 bases, and 9 bases had no gene match. CDR1 and CDR2 from the germline V gene are SGHRS and YFSETQ. The CDR3 loop spans 15 amino acids. CDR3 bases: TGCGCCAGCAGTTCCGGGACTAGCCCCGGCAATGAGCAGTTCTTC. It specifies CASSSGTSPGNEQFF. The variable domain in full, with the rest retrieved from reference TRBV5-1 and TRBJ2-1, is KAGVTQTPRYLIKTRGQQVTLSCSPISGHRSVSWYQQTPGQGLQFLFEYFSETQRNKGNFPGRFSGRQFSNSRSEMNVSTLELGDSALYLCASSSGTSPGNEQFFGPGTRLTVL.